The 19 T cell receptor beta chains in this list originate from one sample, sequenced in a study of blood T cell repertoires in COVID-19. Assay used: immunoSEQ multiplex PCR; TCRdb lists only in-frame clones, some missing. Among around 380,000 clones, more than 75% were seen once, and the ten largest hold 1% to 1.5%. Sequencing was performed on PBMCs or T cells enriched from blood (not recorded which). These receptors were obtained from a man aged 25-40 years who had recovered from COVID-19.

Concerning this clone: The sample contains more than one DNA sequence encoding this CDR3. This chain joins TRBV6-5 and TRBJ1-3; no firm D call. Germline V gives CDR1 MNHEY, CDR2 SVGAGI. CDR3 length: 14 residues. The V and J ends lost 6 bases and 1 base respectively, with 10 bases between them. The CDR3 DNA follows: TGTGCCAGCAGGCCGGACTATTCTGGAAACACCATATATTTT. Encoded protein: CASRPDYSGNTIYF.

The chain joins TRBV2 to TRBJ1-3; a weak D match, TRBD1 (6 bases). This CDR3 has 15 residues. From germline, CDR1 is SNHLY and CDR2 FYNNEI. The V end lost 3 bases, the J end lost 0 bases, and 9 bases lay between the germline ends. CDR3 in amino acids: CASSEDRISGNTIYF. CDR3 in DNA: TGTGCCAGCAGTGAGGACAGAATCTCTGGAAACACCATATATTTT.

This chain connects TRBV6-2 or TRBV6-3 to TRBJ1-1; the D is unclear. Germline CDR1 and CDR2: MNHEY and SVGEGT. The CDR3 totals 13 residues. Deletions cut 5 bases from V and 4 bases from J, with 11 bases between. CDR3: CASSPNRGTEAFF. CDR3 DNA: TGTGCCAGCAGTCCAAATCGGGGCACTGAAGCTTTCTTT.

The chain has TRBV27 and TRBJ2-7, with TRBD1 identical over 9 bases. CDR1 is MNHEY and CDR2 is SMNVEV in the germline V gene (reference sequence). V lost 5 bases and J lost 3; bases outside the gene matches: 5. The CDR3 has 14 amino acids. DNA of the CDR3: TGTGCCAGCAGTCGTGCGGGACAGGGCTACGAGCAGTACTTC. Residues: CASSRAGQGYEQYF.

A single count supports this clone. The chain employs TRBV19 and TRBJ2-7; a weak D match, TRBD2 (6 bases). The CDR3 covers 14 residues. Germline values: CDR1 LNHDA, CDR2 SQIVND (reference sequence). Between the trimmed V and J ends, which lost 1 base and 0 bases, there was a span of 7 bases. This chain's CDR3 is CASSIAGLSYEQYF. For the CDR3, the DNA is TGTGCCAGTAGTATAGCGGGACTCTCCTACGAGCAGTACTTC. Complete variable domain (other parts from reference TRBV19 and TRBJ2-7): DGGITQSPKYLFRKEGQNVTLSCEQNLNHDAMYWYRQDPGQGLRLIYYSQIVNDFQKGDIAEGYSVSREKKESFPLTVTSAQKNPTAFYLCASSIAGLSYEQYFGPGTRLTVT.

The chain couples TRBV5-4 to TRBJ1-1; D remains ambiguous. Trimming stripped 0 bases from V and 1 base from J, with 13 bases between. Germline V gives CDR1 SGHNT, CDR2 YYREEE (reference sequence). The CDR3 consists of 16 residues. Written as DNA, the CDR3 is TGTGCCAGCAGCTTGGCCTCCCTGGCTCCGAACACTGAAGCTTTCTTT. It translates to CASSLASLAPNTEAFF.

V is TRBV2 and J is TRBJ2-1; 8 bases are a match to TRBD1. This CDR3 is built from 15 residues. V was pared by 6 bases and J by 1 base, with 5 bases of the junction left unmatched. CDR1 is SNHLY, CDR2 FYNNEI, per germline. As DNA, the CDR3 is TGTGCCAGCAGGCCCGGGACAGGTTCCTACAATGAGCAGTTCTTC. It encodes CASRPGTGSYNEQFF.

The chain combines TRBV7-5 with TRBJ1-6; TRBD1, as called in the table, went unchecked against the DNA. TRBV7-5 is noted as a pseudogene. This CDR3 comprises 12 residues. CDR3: CATTGELTPLHF. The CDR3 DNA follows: TGTGCCACCACAGGGGAGCTAACACCCCTCCACTTT.

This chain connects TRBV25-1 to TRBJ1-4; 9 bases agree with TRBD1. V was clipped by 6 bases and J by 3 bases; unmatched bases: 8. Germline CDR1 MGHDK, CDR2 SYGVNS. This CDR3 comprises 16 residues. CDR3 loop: CASRRTGGAANEKLFF. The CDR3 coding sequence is TGTGCCAGCAGGCGAACAGGGGGCGCGGCTAATGAAAAACTGTTTTTT.

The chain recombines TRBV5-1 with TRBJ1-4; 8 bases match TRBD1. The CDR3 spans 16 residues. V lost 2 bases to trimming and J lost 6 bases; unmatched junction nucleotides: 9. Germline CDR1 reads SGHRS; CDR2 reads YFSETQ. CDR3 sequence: CASSLGAGQGDEKLFF. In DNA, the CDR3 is TGCGCCAGCAGCTTAGGAGCCGGACAGGGAGATGAAAAACTGTTTTTT. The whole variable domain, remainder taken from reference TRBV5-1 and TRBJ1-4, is KAGVTQTPRYLIKTRGQQVTLSCSPISGHRSVSWYQQTPGQGLQFLFEYFSETQRNKGNFPGRFSGRQFSNSRSEMNVSTLELGDSALYLCASSLGAGQGDEKLFFGSGTQLSVL.

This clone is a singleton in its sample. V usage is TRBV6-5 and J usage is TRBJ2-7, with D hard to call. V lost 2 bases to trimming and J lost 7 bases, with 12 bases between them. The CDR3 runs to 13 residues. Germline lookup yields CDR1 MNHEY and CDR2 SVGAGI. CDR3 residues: CASSYGSIEEQYF. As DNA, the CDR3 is TGTGCCAGCAGTTACGGTAGTATTGAGGAGCAGTACTTC.

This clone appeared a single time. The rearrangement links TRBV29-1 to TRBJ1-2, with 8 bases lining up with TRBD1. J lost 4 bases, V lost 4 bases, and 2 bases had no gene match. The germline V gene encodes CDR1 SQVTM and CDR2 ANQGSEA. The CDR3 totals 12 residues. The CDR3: CSVADRVYGYTF. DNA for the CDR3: TGCAGCGTTGCGGACAGGGTCTATGGCTACACCTTC. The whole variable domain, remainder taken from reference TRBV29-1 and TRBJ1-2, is SAVISQKPSRDICQRGTSLTIQCQVDSQVTMMFWYRQQPGQSLTLIATANQGSEATYESGFVIDKFPISRPNLTFSTLTVSNMSPEDSSIYLCSVADRVYGYTFGSGTRLTVV.

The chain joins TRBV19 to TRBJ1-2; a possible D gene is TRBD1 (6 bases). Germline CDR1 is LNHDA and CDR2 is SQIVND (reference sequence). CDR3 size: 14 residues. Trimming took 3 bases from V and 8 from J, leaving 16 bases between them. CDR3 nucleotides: TGTGCCAGTAGTATGCAAGGGGGACCGAGGGGCTACACCTTC. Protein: CASSMQGGPRGYTF.

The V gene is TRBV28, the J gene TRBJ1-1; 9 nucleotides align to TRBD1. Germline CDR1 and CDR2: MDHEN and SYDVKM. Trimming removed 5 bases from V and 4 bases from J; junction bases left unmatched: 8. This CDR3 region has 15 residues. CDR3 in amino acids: CASSARQGGITEAFF. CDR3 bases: TGTGCCAGCAGTGCCAGACAGGGGGGAATCACTGAAGCTTTCTTT. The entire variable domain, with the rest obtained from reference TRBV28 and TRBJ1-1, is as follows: DVKVTQSSRYLVKRTGEKVFLECVQDMDHENMFWYRQDPGLGLRLIYFSYDVKMKEKGDIPEGYSVSREKKERFSLILESASTNQTSMYLCASSARQGGITEAFFGQGTRLTVV.

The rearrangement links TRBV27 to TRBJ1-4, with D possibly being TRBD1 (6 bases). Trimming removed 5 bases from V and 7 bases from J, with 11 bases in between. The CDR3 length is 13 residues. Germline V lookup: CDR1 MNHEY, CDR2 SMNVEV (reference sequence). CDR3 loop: CASSRTVGEKLFF. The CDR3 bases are TGTGCCAGCAGTAGGACAGTGGGTGAAAAACTGTTTTTT. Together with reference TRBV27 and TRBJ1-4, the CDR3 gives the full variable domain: EAQVTQNPRYLITVTGKKLTVTCSQNMNHEYMSWYRQDPGLGLRQIYYSMNVEVTDKGDVPEGYKVSRKEKRNFPLILESPSPNQTSLYFCASSRTVGEKLFFGSGTQLSVL.

The CDR3 region is CASSSGLWNTEAFF. The CDR3 DNA reads TGTGCCAGCAGCTCCGGTTTATGGAACACTGAAGCTTTCTTT. This rearrangement joins TRBV7-9 to TRBJ1-1; D gene ambiguous. Germline CDR1 reads SEHNR; CDR2 reads FQNEAQ (reference sequence). V lost 4 bases, J lost 1 base, and 10 bases lay in between. This CDR3 is 14 amino acids long.

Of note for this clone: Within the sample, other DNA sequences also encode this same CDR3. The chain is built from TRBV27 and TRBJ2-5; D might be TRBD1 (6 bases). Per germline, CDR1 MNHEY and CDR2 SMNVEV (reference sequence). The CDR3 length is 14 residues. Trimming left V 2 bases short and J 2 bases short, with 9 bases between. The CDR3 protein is CASSLVGGQETQYF. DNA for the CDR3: TGTGCCAGCAGTTTAGTAGGGGGTCAAGAGACCCAGTACTTC.

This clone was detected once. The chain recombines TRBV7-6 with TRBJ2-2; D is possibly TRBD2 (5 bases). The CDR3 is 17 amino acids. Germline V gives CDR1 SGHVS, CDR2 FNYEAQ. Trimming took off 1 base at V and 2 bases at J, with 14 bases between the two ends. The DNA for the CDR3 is TGTGCCAGCAGCTTAGTGTCCGGGGTCGTAAACACCGGGGAGCTGTTTTTT. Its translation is CASSLVSGVVNTGELFF.

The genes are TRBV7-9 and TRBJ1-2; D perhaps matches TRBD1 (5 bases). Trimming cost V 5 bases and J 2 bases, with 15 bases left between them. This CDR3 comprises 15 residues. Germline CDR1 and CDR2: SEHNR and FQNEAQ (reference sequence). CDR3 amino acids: CASSPGGAGNYGYTF. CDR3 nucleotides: TGTGCCAGCAGCCCTGGAGGGGCGGGGAACTATGGCTACACCTTC.